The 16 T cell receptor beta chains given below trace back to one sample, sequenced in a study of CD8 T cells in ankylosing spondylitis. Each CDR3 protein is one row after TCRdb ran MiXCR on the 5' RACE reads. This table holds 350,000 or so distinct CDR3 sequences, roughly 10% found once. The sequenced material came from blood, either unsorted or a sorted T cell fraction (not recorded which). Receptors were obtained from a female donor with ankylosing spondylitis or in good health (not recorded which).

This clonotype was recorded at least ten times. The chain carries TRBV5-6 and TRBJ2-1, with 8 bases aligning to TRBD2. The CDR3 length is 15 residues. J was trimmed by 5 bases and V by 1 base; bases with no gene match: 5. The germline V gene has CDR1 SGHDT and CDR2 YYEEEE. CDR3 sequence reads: CASSLPGGTNNEQFF. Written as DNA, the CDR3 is TGTGCCAGCAGCTTGCCGGGGGGGACAAACAATGAGCAGTTCTTC.

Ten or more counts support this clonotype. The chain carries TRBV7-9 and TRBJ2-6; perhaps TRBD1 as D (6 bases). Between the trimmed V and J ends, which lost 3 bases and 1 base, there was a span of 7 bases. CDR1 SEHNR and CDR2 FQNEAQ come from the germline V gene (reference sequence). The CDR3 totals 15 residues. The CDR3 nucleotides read TGTGCCAGCAGCTTTGGACAGTCTGGGGCCAACGTCCTGACTTTC. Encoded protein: CASSFGQSGANVLTF.

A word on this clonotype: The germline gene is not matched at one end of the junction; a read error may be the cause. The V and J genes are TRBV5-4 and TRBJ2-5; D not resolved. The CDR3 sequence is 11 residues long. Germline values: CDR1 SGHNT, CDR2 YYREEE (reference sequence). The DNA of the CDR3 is TGTGCCAACAGCCCCGGGGAGACCCAGTACTTC. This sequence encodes CANSPGETQYF.

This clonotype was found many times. The CDR3 here is CASSLSGASSGNTIYF. The CDR3 region has the DNA TGTGCCAGCAGTTTGTCGGGTGCCAGCTCTGGAAACACCATATATTTT. The chain joins TRBV12-3 or TRBV12-4 to TRBJ1-3; D remains unclear. Trimming pared 3 bases from V and 0 bases from J, leaving 12 bases between. CDR3 length: 16 amino acids.

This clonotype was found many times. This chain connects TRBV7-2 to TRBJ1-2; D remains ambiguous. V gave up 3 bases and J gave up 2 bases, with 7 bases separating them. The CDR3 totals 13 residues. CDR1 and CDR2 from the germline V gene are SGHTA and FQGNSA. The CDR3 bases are TGTGCCAGCAGCTTCAAGAGGAACTATGGCTACACCTTC. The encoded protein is CASSFKRNYGYTF.

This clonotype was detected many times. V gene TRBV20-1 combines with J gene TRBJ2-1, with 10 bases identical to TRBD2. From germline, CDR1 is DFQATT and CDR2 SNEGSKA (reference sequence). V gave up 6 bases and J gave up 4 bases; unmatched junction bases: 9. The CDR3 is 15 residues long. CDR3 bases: TGCAGTGCCCGGAAAAGCGGGAGGGCTTACAATGAGCAGTTCTTC. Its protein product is CSARKSGRAYNEQFF.

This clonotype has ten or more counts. The CDR3 DNA reads as TGTGCCAGCAGCCATTGGGGAGACACTGAAGCTTTCTTT. It yields the protein CASSHWGDTEAFF. V usage is TRBV3-1 and J usage is TRBJ1-1, with D unclear. The length of the CDR3 is 13 residues. The V end lost 3 bases, the J end lost 3 bases, and 8 bases lay between the germline ends. The germline V gene has CDR1 LGHDT and CDR2 YNNKEL (reference sequence).

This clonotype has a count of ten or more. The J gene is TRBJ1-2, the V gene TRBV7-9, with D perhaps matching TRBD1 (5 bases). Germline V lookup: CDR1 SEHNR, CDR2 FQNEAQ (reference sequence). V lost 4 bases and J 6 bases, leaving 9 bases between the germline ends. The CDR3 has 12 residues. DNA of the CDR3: TGTGCCAGCAGCTACGGGACCGATGGCTACACCTTC. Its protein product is CASSYGTDGYTF.

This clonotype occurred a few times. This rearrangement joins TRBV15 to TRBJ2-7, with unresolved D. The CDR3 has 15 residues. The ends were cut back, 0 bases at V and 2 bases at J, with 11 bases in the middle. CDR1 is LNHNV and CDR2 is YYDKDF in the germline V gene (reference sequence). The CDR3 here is CATSRDPGSTYEQYF. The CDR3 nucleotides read TGTGCCACCAGCAGAGATCCCGGATCAACCTACGAGCAGTACTTC.

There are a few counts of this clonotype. CDR3: CASSLQGRGSPLHF. CDR3 nucleotides: TGCGCCAGCAGCTTACAGGGTAGAGGATCACCCCTCCACTTT. The chain joins TRBV5-1 to TRBJ1-6; the D gene is possibly TRBD1 (6 bases). CDR3 length equals 14 residues. V was clipped by 2 bases and J by 10 bases, with 13 bases between them. Germline CDR1 SGHRS, CDR2 YFSETQ.

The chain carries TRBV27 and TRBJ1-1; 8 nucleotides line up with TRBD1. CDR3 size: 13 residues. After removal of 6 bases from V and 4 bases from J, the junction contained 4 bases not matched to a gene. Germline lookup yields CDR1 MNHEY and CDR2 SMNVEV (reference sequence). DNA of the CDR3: TGTGCCAGCAGAACCGGGACAGGCACTGAAGCTTTCTTT. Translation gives CASRTGTGTEAFF.

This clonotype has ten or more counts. The CDR3 is CASSLIGILGHEQFF. The DNA for the CDR3 is TGTGCCAGCAGCTTAATCGGTATCCTCGGCCATGAGCAGTTCTTC. The chain has TRBV7-9 and TRBJ2-1; D not resolved. Trimming shortened V by 2 bases and J by 8 bases, and 16 bases separated the two germline ends. This CDR3 has 15 amino acids. The germline V gene has CDR1 SEHNR and CDR2 FQNEAQ (reference sequence).

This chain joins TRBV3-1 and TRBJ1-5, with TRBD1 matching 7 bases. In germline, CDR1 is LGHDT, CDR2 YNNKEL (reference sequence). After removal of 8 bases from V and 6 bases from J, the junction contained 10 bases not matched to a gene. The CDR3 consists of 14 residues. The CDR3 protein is CASGRGRVGQPQHF. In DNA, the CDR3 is TGTGCCAGCGGAAGGGGGCGGGTGGGTCAGCCCCAGCATTTT.

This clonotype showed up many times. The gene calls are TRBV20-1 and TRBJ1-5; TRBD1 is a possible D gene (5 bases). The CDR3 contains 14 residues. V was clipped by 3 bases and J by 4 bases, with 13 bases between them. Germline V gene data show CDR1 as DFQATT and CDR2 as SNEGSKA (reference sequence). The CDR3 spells CSASLGTGNQPQHF. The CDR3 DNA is TGCAGTGCTAGTCTTGGGACTGGGAATCAGCCCCAGCATTTT.

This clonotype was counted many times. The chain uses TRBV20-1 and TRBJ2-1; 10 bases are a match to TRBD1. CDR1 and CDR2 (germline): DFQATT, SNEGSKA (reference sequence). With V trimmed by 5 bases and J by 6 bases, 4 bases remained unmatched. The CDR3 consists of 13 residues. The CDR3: CSAPRTGGNEQFF. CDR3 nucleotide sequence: TGCAGTGCTCCCCGGACAGGGGGCAATGAGCAGTTCTTC.

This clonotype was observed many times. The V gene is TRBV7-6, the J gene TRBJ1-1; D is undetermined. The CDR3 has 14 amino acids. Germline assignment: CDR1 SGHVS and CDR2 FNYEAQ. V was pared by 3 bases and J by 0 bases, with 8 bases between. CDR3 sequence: CASSLAPVNTEAFF. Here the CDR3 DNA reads TGTGCCAGCAGCTTGGCCCCAGTGAACACTGAAGCTTTCTTT.